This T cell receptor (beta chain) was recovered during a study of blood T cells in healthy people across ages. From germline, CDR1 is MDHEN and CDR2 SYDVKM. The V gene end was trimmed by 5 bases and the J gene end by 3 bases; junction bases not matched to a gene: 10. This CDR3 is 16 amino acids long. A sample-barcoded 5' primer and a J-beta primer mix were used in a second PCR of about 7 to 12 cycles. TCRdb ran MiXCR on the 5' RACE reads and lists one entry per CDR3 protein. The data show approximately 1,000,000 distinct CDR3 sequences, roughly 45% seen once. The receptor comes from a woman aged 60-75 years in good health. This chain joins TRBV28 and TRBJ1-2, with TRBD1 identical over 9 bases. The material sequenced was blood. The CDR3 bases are TGTGCCAGCAGTACCCTGACAGGGGGGGATTACTATGGCTACACCTTC. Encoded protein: CASSTLTGGDYYGYTF.